The 20 T cell receptor beta chains given below trace back to one sample, sequenced in a study of CD8 T cells in ankylosing spondylitis. The antigens of these receptors remain unknown. TCRdb re-called the 5' RACE reads through MiXCR, storing one row per CDR3 protein. The data show hundreds of thousands of distinct CDR3 sequences, roughly an eighth seen once. Whole-study results and caveats: What seemed typical of ankylosing spondylitis blood was a TCR beta motif built from several highly homologous variants.

The sequencing sample was made of blood, either unsorted or a sorted T cell fraction (not recorded which). These receptors originate from a male donor with ankylosing spondylitis.

The V call is TRBV25-1, the J call TRBJ2-1; TRBD2 agrees at 13 bases. Trimming at V came to 6 bases and at J to 6 bases, leaving 11 bases not matched to a gene. The V gene's germline CDR1 is MGHDK and CDR2 SYGVNS. The CDR3 has 17 amino acids. In DNA, the CDR3 is TGTGCCAGCAGAACGGGACTAGCGGGACCGTTGGGCAATGAGCAGTTCTTC. Amino acids: CASRTGLAGPLGNEQFF.

The V call is TRBV5-1, the J call TRBJ2-2, with 13 positions matching TRBD2. The CDR3 runs 18 residues. J lost 4 bases, V lost 4 bases, and 10 bases had no gene match. Germline loops: CDR1 SGHRS, CDR2 YFSETQ. CDR3 in amino acids: CASSGGTSGTLFTGELFF. In DNA, the CDR3 is TGCGCCAGCAGCGGGGGGACTAGCGGGACCCTGTTCACCGGGGAGCTGTTTTTT.

The chain recombines TRBV2 with TRBJ2-7; D gene uncertain. In germline, CDR1 is SNHLY, CDR2 FYNNEI. This CDR3 region has 13 residues. V dropped 7 bases and J dropped 4 bases, with 14 bases sitting between them. CDR3 sequence: CASKSGIGYEQYV. CDR3 in DNA: TGTGCCAGCAAGTCCGGCATTGGATACGAGCAGTACGTC.

The table lists this clonotype with a few counts. J is TRBJ1-6 and V is TRBV11-2; a weak D match, TRBD1 (5 bases). This CDR3 region has 19 residues. The germline CDR1 and CDR2 sequences are SGHAT and FQNNGV. The ends were cut back, 1 base at V and 0 bases at J, with 16 bases in the middle. Here the CDR3 DNA reads TGTGCCAGCAGCTTAGTGGGGGTAACGGGGAGCTCCTATAATTCACCCCTCCACTTT. It specifies CASSLVGVTGSSYNSPLHF.

This clonotype was observed many times. The rearrangement uses TRBV4-2 and TRBJ2-5, with D possibly TRBD2 on 6 matching bases. V was trimmed by 4 bases and J by 5 bases, leaving 14 bases between them. Germline V gene data show CDR1 as LGHNA and CDR2 as YNFKEQ. The CDR3 has 14 residues. In DNA form, the CDR3 reads TGTGCCAGCAGCCGGGAGCGGGTAGGGGAGACCCAGTACTTC. It is translated as CASSRERVGETQYF.

This clonotype showed up many times. The rearrangement uses TRBV7-2 and TRBJ2-1; D is possibly TRBD1 (6 bases). V was clipped by 4 bases and J by 5 bases, with 12 bases between them. CDR3 length: 14 amino acids. CDR1 and CDR2 from the germline V gene are SGHTA and FQGNSA. The CDR3 DNA reads TGTGCCAGCAGCTCCCCGCAGGGGAACAATGAGCAGTTCTTC. Amino acid sequence: CASSSPQGNNEQFF.

The chain links TRBV30 to TRBJ2-3, with D perhaps given as TRBD1 or TRBD2 (5 bases each). Per germline, CDR1 GTSNPN and CDR2 SVGIG (reference sequence). V gave up 5 bases and J gave up 2 bases, with 17 bases separating them. The CDR3 extends over 15 amino acids. The CDR3: CAWVTPGPNTDTQYF. The CDR3 coding sequence is TGTGCCTGGGTCACCCCGGGACCAAACACAGATACGCAGTATTTT.

Only a few counts were recorded for this clonotype. The genes are TRBV20-1 and TRBJ2-5; D possibly matches TRBD1 or TRBD2 (5 bases each). Germline V gives CDR1 DFQATT, CDR2 SNEGSKA (reference sequence). Trimming left V 4 bases short and J 5 bases short, with 17 bases between. CDR3 size: 14 residues. The CDR3 DNA reads TGCAGTGCTATTAGGGACCTGCAACCCGAGACCCAGTACTTC. It translates to CSAIRDLQPETQYF.

The gene calls are TRBV7-9 and TRBJ2-2, with TRBD1 identical over 8 bases. Germline CDR1 and CDR2: SEHNR and FQNEAQ (reference sequence). Unmatched junction bases numbered 5, after V lost 5 bases and J lost 0 bases. The CDR3 contains 16 residues. The DNA of the CDR3 is TGTGCCAGCAGCCCCGGGGACAGGTCGAACACCGGGGAGCTGTTTTTT. Protein: CASSPGDRSNTGELFF.

The genes are TRBV7-8 and TRBJ2-3; 7 nucleotides align to TRBD2. The length of the CDR3 is 16 residues. J lost 5 bases, V lost 5 bases, and 13 bases had no gene match. The germline V gene encodes CDR1 SGHVS and CDR2 FQNEAQ. CDR3 bases: TGTGCCAGCAGCCCCCCGGGGTTTAGGGAGGGAGATACGCAGTATTTT. It is translated as CASSPPGFREGDTQYF.

In its sample, this clonotype was seen a few times. V gene TRBV27 combines with J gene TRBJ1-5; D perhaps matches TRBD1 (5 bases). V was pared by 5 bases and J by 0 bases, with 14 bases between. Germline V gene sequence: CDR1 MNHEY, CDR2 SMNVEV (reference sequence). This CDR3 has 16 residues. The CDR3 sequence is CASSPSGGYSNQPQHF. The CDR3 DNA reads TGTGCCAGCAGTCCAAGTGGGGGTTATAGCAATCAGCCCCAGCATTTT.

DNA for the CDR3: TGTGCCAGCAGTTTTTGGGTCCGCACAGATACGCAGTATTTT. Its protein is CASSFWVRTDTQYF. The chain combines TRBV12-3 or TRBV12-4 with TRBJ2-3; D not certain. CDR3 length: 14 amino acids. Trimming stripped 3 bases from V and 1 base from J, with 8 bases between.

This CDR3 is CATKATQLASDTQYF. The CDR3 bases are TGTGCCACCAAGGCGACACAACTAGCTTCAGATACGCAGTATTTT. The chain recombines TRBV15 with TRBJ2-3; D is perhaps TRBD2 (6 bases). CDR1 and CDR2 (germline): LNHNV, YYDKDF (reference sequence). This CDR3 is 15 amino acids long. Trimming removed 7 bases from V and 4 bases from J, with 18 bases in between. The complete variable domain, with remaining parts taken from reference TRBV15 and TRBJ2-3, reads DAMVIQNPRYQVTQFGKPVTLSCSQTLNHNVMYWYQQKSSQAPKLLFHYYDKDFNNEADTPDNFQSRRPNTSFCFLDIRSPGLGDTAMYLCATKATQLASDTQYFGPGTRLTVL.

This clonotype appeared a few times. This sequence joins TRBV28 and TRBJ2-5, with 7 bases aligning to TRBD1. Germline V gives CDR1 MDHEN, CDR2 SYDVKM. CDR3 length: 13 amino acids. Trimming removed 7 bases from V and 8 bases from J; junction bases left unmatched: 10. The CDR3 spells CASNSGQLATQYF. The CDR3 nucleotides are TGTGCCAGCAATTCGGGACAGTTGGCTACCCAGTACTTC.

This clonotype showed up just a few times. The chain uses TRBV10-3 and TRBJ2-3, with TRBD2 matching over 13 bases. The CDR3 covers 15 residues. Germline V gene sequence: CDR1 ENHRY, CDR2 SYGVKD. Unmatched junction bases numbered 7, after V lost 9 bases and J lost 4 bases. The CDR3 loop is CAIRTSGSVADTQYF. The CDR3 DNA follows: TGTGCCATACGGACTAGCGGGAGTGTGGCAGATACGCAGTATTTT.

In this sample, this clonotype turned up a few times. V and J are TRBV30 and TRBJ2-4; no firm D call. The CDR3 is 12 residues long. Germline V lookup: CDR1 GTSNPN, CDR2 SVGIG (reference sequence). V was trimmed by 2 bases and J by 6 bases, leaving 8 bases between them. The CDR3: CAWSRDTNIQYF. The DNA of the CDR3 is TGTGCCTGGAGTAGAGACACAAACATTCAGTACTTC. Looking up the rest from reference TRBV30 and TRBJ2-4 gives the full variable domain: SQTIHQWPATLVQPVGSPLSLECTVEGTSNPNLYWYRQAAGRGLQLLFYSVGIGQISSEVPQNLSASRPQDRQFILSSKKLLLSDSGFYLCAWSRDTNIQYFGAGTRLSVL.

The chain is built from TRBV11-2 and TRBJ2-3, with D unclear. Germline values: CDR1 SGHAT, CDR2 FQNNGV. CDR3 size: 16 residues. Trimming removed 5 bases at V and 1 base at J, with 16 bases between. The CDR3 DNA is TGTGCCAGCAGCCGTCTTCCCGACCCGCGCACAGATACGCAGTATTTT. Its translation: CASSRLPDPRTDTQYF.

The chain combines TRBV29-1 with TRBJ1-2, with a tentative D call TRBD1 (6 bases). This CDR3 is built from 12 residues. V dropped 6 bases and J dropped 1 base, with 9 bases sitting between them. CDR1 is SQVTM and CDR2 is ANQGSEA in the germline V gene. In DNA form, the CDR3 reads TGCAGCGTCGGACAGAGTAACTATGGCTACACCTTC. Translation: CSVGQSNYGYTF. Full variable domain (rest looked up from reference TRBV29-1 and TRBJ1-2): SAVISQKPSRDICQRGTSLTIQCQVDSQVTMMFWYRQQPGQSLTLIATANQGSEATYESGFVIDKFPISRPNLTFSTLTVSNMSPEDSSIYLCSVGQSNYGYTFGSGTRLTVV.

This clonotype was observed many times. The chain uses TRBV7-8 and TRBJ2-5; tentatively, D is TRBD1 (6 bases). Germline values: CDR1 SGHVS, CDR2 FQNEAQ. CDR3 length equals 14 residues. Trimming cost V 1 base and J 1 base, with 7 bases left between them. CDR3 protein: CASSLGQVQETQYF. The CDR3 DNA is TGTGCCAGCAGCTTAGGACAGGTCCAAGAGACCCAGTACTTC.

This clonotype was picked up a small number of times. The chain employs TRBV20-1 and TRBJ1-2, with a weak D call TRBD1 (6 bases). The length of the CDR3 is 16 residues. V lost 3 bases, J lost 2 bases, and 19 bases lay in between. In germline, CDR1 is DFQATT, CDR2 SNEGSKA (reference sequence). The CDR3 spells CSASLTGTLKNYGYTF. CDR3 in DNA: TGCAGTGCTAGTCTTACCGGGACACTGAAGAACTATGGCTACACCTTC.